The TCR beta chain under discussion was sequenced for a study of T-cell reconstitution after alpha-beta-depleted transplantation in children. The sample holds many counts of this clonotype. Preparation of the TCRbeta library used unique molecular identifiers. One entry per CDR3 protein results from TCRdb running MiXCR on the PCR reads. This table holds nearly 550,000 distinct CDR3 sequences, around 19% found once. The source is a human donor who donated a stem cell graft to a child with acute lymphoblastic leukemia. The sample consisted of PBMCs from the stem cell graft donor, taken from the stem cell graft.

CDR3 nucleotide sequence: TGTGCCAGCAGCCAAGGCACCGGGACTATGTACAATGAGCAGTTCTTC. Encoded protein: CASSQGTGTMYNEQFF. The chain uses TRBV14 and TRBJ2-1, with 7 bases fitting TRBD2. CDR1 and CDR2 from the germline V gene are SGHDN and FVKESK. The CDR3 consists of 16 residues. J gave up 4 bases and V 1 base, and 7 bases lay outside the gene matches.